This T cell receptor (beta chain) was obtained from a study of blood T cell repertoires in COVID-19. Across the whole study: Acute-phase and convalescent COVID-19 samples originated in the United States, Italy and Spain. T cells, B-cell-depleted T cells, or PBMCs supplied cDNA or gDNA.

Authors' analysis steps: Cell counts per sample came from amplifying reference gene primers. Measured with immunoSEQ multiplex PCR; TCRdb has only the in-frame clones, and not every one. D and trimming were read from the DNA, whereas the V and J calls and clone size are those reported in that table. The sample shows 130,000 or so clones, around 89% of them seen only once. Unmatched junction bases numbered 10, after V lost 6 bases and J lost 3 bases. This CDR3 is 17 amino acids long. CDR1 and CDR2 (germline): MNHEY, SMNVEV (reference sequence). The rearrangement links TRBV27 to TRBJ2-1; the match to TRBD2 covers 11 bases. Specimen: peripheral blood. This TCR derives from a man aged 50-60 years with active or convalescent COVID-19. The CDR3 nucleotides are TGTGCCAGCAGCGCTCGAGCCGGGACTAGCGGCTACAATGAGCAGTTCTTC. Translation gives CASSARAGTSGYNEQFF.